This passage covers 30 T cell receptor beta chains from one sample sequenced in a study of cytomegalovirus exposure and HLA in healthy donors. Use of 60 Vbeta and 13 Jbeta primers characterized the PCR. Measured with immunoSEQ multiplex PCR; TCRdb has only the in-frame clones, and not every one. Of around 67,000 clones in the sample, around 75% were seen once. The specimen sequenced was PBMCs. All receptors come from a woman aged 25 to 45 in good health and CMV-seropositive.

This sequence joins TRBV10-3 and TRBJ1-2; D gene uncertain. The CDR3 runs 14 residues. From germline, CDR1 is ENHRY and CDR2 SYGVKD. The V and J ends lost 2 bases and 4 bases respectively, with 11 bases between them. The CDR3 sequence: CAISEEGRAYGYTF. The CDR3 DNA follows: TGTGCCATCAGTGAGGAGGGTCGGGCCTATGGCTACACCTTC.

This clone was seen just once. The CDR3 loop reads CASSLDRASNQPQHF. CDR3 coding DNA: TGTGCCAGCAGCTTGGACAGGGCTAGCAATCAGCCCCAGCATTTT. This chain joins TRBV5-8 and TRBJ1-5, with D maybe TRBD1 (6 bases). The CDR3 length is 15 residues. The ends were cut back, 0 bases at V and 0 bases at J, with 7 bases in the middle. Germline CDR1 and CDR2: SGHTS and YDEGEE.

V gene TRBV27 combines with J gene TRBJ2-3; TRBD2 matches at 14 bases. The CDR3 is 18 amino acids. The ends lost 3 bases at V and 4 bases at J; junction bases unmatched: 9. Germline V gene lookup returns CDR1 MNHEY and CDR2 SMNVEV (reference sequence). The CDR3 sequence is CASSFRLAGGLGADTQYF. CDR3 sequence (DNA): TGTGCCAGCAGTTTTAGACTAGCGGGAGGGCTAGGTGCAGATACGCAGTATTTT.

This clone was detected once. J is TRBJ2-1 and V is TRBV29-1; 10 positions agree with TRBD1. The length of the CDR3 is 16 residues. Trimming cost V 2 bases and J 4 bases; bases outside gene matches: 8. Germline V lookup: CDR1 SQVTM, CDR2 ANQGSEA. CDR3 region: CSVEKSTGGTYNEQFF. CDR3 coding DNA: TGCAGCGTTGAAAAATCGACAGGGGGCACTTACAATGAGCAGTTCTTC.

This clone was detected a few times. The chain carries TRBV18 and TRBJ2-5, with TRBD1 as a possible D gene (7 bases). The length of the CDR3 is 16 residues. The germline V and J ends were trimmed by 3 bases and 4 bases, with 18 bases remaining between them. Germline CDR1 is KGHSH and CDR2 is LQKENI. CDR3 DNA sequence: TGTGCCAGCTCACCGGGGGGACAGTTGGATGGAGAGACCCAGTACTTC. Its translation: CASSPGGQLDGETQYF.

This clone has more than one count but fewer than ten. The chain is built from TRBV19 and TRBJ2-3; 11 nucleotides align to TRBD1. V shed 2 bases, J shed 5 bases, and the junction held 9 bases outside the gene matches. Germline V gene data show CDR1 as LNHDA and CDR2 as SQIVND (reference sequence). The CDR3 contains 17 residues. The CDR3 here is CASSILGTGGIGDTQYF. In DNA form, the CDR3 reads TGTGCCAGTAGTATATTGGGGACAGGGGGTATCGGAGATACGCAGTATTTT.

The chain combines TRBV2 with TRBJ1-2, with 7 bases lining up with TRBD1. The V gene's germline CDR1 is SNHLY and CDR2 FYNNEI. CDR3 length: 14 amino acids. The ends lost 7 bases at V and 8 bases at J; junction bases unmatched: 13. The CDR3: CASNVDRSQRGYTF. Written as DNA, the CDR3 is TGTGCCAGCAACGTGGACAGGTCACAAAGGGGCTACACCTTC. Variable domain in full (rest from reference TRBV2 and TRBJ1-2): EPEVTQTPSHQVTQMGQEVILRCVPISNHLYFYWYRQILGQKVEFLVSFYNNEISEKSEIFDDQFSVERPDGSNFTLKIRSTKLEDSAMYFCASNVDRSQRGYTFGSGTRLTVV.

The chain combines TRBV11-1 with TRBJ2-7; D unclear. In germline, CDR1 is SGHAT, CDR2 FQDESV (reference sequence). V gave up 6 bases and J gave up 3 bases, with 12 bases separating them. The length of the CDR3 is 13 residues. This chain's CDR3 is CASSAQINYEQYF. The CDR3 nucleotides read TGTGCCAGCAGTGCACAGATTAACTACGAGCAGTACTTC.

This clone was seen at least ten times. This chain connects TRBV10-1 to TRBJ1-5; D unresolved. The V end was cut by 0 bases, the J end by 9 bases, with 6 bases between. Germline lookup yields CDR1 WNHNN and CDR2 SYGVQD (reference sequence). The CDR3 totals 12 residues. CDR3 sequence: CASSESVGPQHF. CDR3 coding DNA: TGCGCCAGCAGTGAGTCCGTCGGGCCCCAGCATTTT.

The V and J genes are TRBV30 and TRBJ1-6; possible D gene TRBD1, 6 bases. The CDR3 extends over 13 amino acids. Germline V gene data show CDR1 as GTSNPN and CDR2 as SVGIG (reference sequence). V gave up 4 bases and J gave up 7 bases, with 11 bases separating them. The CDR3 sequence: CAWKTGLNSPLHF. CDR3 DNA sequence: TGTGCCTGGAAGACAGGATTAAATTCACCCCTCCACTTT.

The chain couples TRBV5-1 to TRBJ1-5; D is unresolved. Trimming left V 1 base short and J 2 bases short, with 13 bases between. This CDR3 is 16 amino acids long. Germline assignment: CDR1 SGHRS and CDR2 YFSETQ. The CDR3 bases are TGCGCCAGCAGCTTGTACCTACCCCGTCGCAATCAGCCCCAGCATTTT. This codes for CASSLYLPRRNQPQHF.

The chain links TRBV5-1 to TRBJ1-4; no definite D call. The CDR3 has 15 residues. Trimming removed 4 bases at V and 5 bases at J, with 15 bases between. Germline CDR1 is SGHRS and CDR2 is YFSETQ. This chain's CDR3 is CASSLQGGANEKLFF. DNA for the CDR3: TGCGCCAGCAGCCTTCAAGGAGGAGCAAATGAAAAACTGTTTTTT.

Concerning this clone: A read error may produce the germline difference seen at one junction end. This chain joins TRBV5-4 and TRBJ2-3, with D tentatively TRBD2 (6 bases). Germline lookup yields CDR1 SGHNT and CDR2 YYREEE (reference sequence). The CDR3 is 18 amino acids. CDR3 bases: TGCGCCAGCAGCCAAGGTTTAGGAACGGGGGTAGGCACAGATACGCAGTATTTT. Translation gives CASSQGLGTGVGTDTQYF. Filled out from reference TRBV5-4 and TRBJ2-3, the complete variable domain reads ETGVTQSPTHLIKTRGQQVTLRCSSQSGHNTVSWYQQALGQGPQFIFQYYREEENGRGNFPPRFSGLQFPNYSSELNVNALELDDSALYLCASSQGLGTGVGTDTQYFGPGTRLTVL.

The chain carries TRBV7-6 and TRBJ2-1; 9 bases match TRBD2. The CDR3 loop spans 15 amino acids. From germline, CDR1 is SGHVS and CDR2 FNYEAQ. V dropped 5 bases and J dropped 3; count of bases not matched to a gene: 5. The DNA for the CDR3 is TGTGCCAGCAGCAAAAGCGGGAGGAGCTACAATGAGCAGTTCTTC. It translates to CASSKSGRSYNEQFF.

The chain couples TRBV29-1 to TRBJ2-1; no firm D call. The CDR3 length is 13 residues. The V gene's germline CDR1 is SQVTM and CDR2 ANQGSEA. V lost 7 bases and J 1 base, leaving 11 bases between the germline ends. The CDR3 sequence: CSAVLWSYNEQFF. CDR3 nucleotides: TGCAGCGCCGTGCTATGGTCCTACAATGAGCAGTTCTTC.

The V and J genes are TRBV18 and TRBJ2-3; maybe TRBD2 (5 bases). This CDR3 has 16 residues. Germline CDR1 and CDR2: KGHSH and LQKENI. V shed 1 base and J shed 2 bases, with 13 bases lying between them. CDR3 in amino acids: CASSPLLAGNTDTQYF. CDR3 DNA: TGTGCCAGCTCACCACTACTTGCGGGCAACACAGATACGCAGTATTTT.

The chain has TRBV6-5 and TRBJ2-1; 11 bases fit TRBD1. Trimming removed 2 bases from V and 4 bases from J; junction bases left unmatched: 4. The CDR3 loop spans 16 amino acids. Per germline, CDR1 MNHEY and CDR2 SVGAGI. For the CDR3, the DNA is TGTGCCAGCAGTTACAGGGGACAGGGGGTATACAATGAGCAGTTCTTC. Its translation: CASSYRGQGVYNEQFF.

This chain connects TRBV27 to TRBJ2-1; TRBD2 matches at 11 bases. Unmatched junction bases numbered 1, after V lost 7 bases and J lost 2 bases. The CDR3 is 14 residues long. CDR1 is MNHEY and CDR2 is SMNVEV in the germline V gene (reference sequence). CDR3 in amino acids: CASKGLAAYNEQFF. CDR3 nucleotide sequence: TGTGCCAGCAAGGGACTAGCGGCCTACAATGAGCAGTTCTTC.

The CDR3 bases are TGCAGCGTTGAAGTCCGGGACTACGAGCAGTACTTC. Translating gives CSVEVRDYEQYF. The rearrangement uses TRBV29-1 and TRBJ2-7; TRBD2 is a possible D gene (5 bases). The V gene's germline CDR1 is SQVTM and CDR2 ANQGSEA. The CDR3 has 12 amino acids. Trimming cost V 1 base and J 3 bases, with 7 bases left between them.

The CDR3 coding sequence is TGTGCCAGCAGTTTACGACAGGGCTTTAACTATGGCTACACCTTC. Translation gives CASSLRQGFNYGYTF. The genes are TRBV28 and TRBJ1-2; 7 nucleotides line up with TRBD1. The CDR3 is 15 residues long. Trimming removed 2 bases from V and 1 base from J; junction bases left unmatched: 4. The germline gives CDR1 MDHEN, CDR2 SYDVKM.

CDR3 protein: CAWNHGGGRANIYHYEQYF. In DNA form, the CDR3 reads TGTGCCTGGAACCACGGGGGCGGGAGGGCCAATATCTACCACTACGAGCAGTACTTC. V and J are TRBV30 and TRBJ2-7, with 9 positions matching TRBD2. The J segment lost 3 bases and the V segment lost 4 bases, leaving 22 bases of the junction unmatched. Germline CDR1 is GTSNPN and CDR2 is SVGIG (reference sequence). The CDR3 runs to 19 residues.

The V call is TRBV29-1, the J call TRBJ2-7, with TRBD1 as a possible D gene (6 bases). V shed 2 bases and J shed 3 bases, with 17 bases lying between them. The CDR3 contains 15 residues. CDR1 and CDR2 (germline): SQVTM, ANQGSEA. The CDR3 coding sequence is TGCAGCGTTGAAAGGGTTGGGGCAGGGGACTACGAGCAGTACTTC. Translating it yields CSVERVGAGDYEQYF.

CDR3 loop: CASSLGFRTSGTDTQYF. The CDR3 nucleotides read TGTGCCAGTAGTCTGGGCTTCAGGACTAGCGGCACAGATACGCAGTATTTT. The chain couples TRBV19 to TRBJ2-3; 9 bases are a match to TRBD2. Germline CDR1 LNHDA, CDR2 SQIVND (reference sequence). J lost 1 base, V lost 5 bases, and 10 bases had no gene match. This CDR3 spans 17 amino acids.

The chain has TRBV28 and TRBJ1-2; 8 bases map to TRBD1. This CDR3 comprises 15 residues. J lost 7 bases, V lost 5 bases, and 12 bases had no gene match. Germline V gene data show CDR1 as MDHEN and CDR2 as SYDVKM. In DNA, the CDR3 is TGTGCCAGCAGTGCCCATCAAGGCCAGGGGGCTGGCTACACCTTC. It encodes CASSAHQGQGAGYTF.

The chain couples TRBV2 to TRBJ2-2, with 8 bases matching TRBD2. CDR3 size: 17 residues. V was pared by 7 bases and J by 1 base, with 11 bases of the junction left unmatched. Per the germline V gene, CDR1 is SNHLY and CDR2 is FYNNEI. CDR3 region: CASKGTRNFKNTGELFF. CDR3 coding DNA: TGTGCCAGCAAAGGGACTAGGAACTTTAAGAACACCGGGGAGCTGTTTTTT.

This clone was seen a handful of times. J is TRBJ1-5 and V is TRBV7-9; no reliable D call. This CDR3 has 15 amino acids. V was shortened by 6 bases and J by 0 bases, with 12 bases between the two germline ends. Germline V gives CDR1 SEHNR, CDR2 FQNEAQ (reference sequence). Written as DNA, the CDR3 is TGTGCCAGCAGTAAGTGGGGAGATAGCAATCAGCCCCAGCATTTT. Protein product: CASSKWGDSNQPQHF.

The J gene is TRBJ2-1, the V gene TRBV30; TRBD2 aligns across 11 bases. Looked up from germline, CDR1 is GTSNPN and CDR2 is SVGIG (reference sequence). This CDR3 region has 16 residues. Germline trimming cut 4 bases from V and 1 base from J; bases unmatched to any gene: 6. The CDR3 reads CAWTSGRSGSYNEQFF. DNA for the CDR3: TGTGCCTGGACTAGCGGGAGGAGTGGGTCCTACAATGAGCAGTTCTTC.

The chain employs TRBV6-5 and TRBJ2-7; 7 nucleotides align to TRBD1. Germline CDR1 MNHEY, CDR2 SVGAGI. The V gene end was trimmed by 5 bases and the J gene end by 6 bases; junction bases not matched to a gene: 4. CDR3 length equals 12 residues. CDR3 in DNA: TGTGCCAGCAGTGACAGGGTCGGCGAGCAGTACTTC. This encodes CASSDRVGEQYF.

This sequence joins TRBV4-1 and TRBJ1-3; a possible D gene is TRBD1 (6 bases). The V end was cut by 0 bases, the J end by 1 base, with 16 bases between. The CDR3 length is 18 residues. Looked up from germline, CDR1 is MGHRA and CDR2 is YSYEKL. In DNA form, the CDR3 reads TGCGCCAGCAGCCAAGATAACCAGGGGCCGGGTTCTGGAAACACCATATATTTT. This encodes CASSQDNQGPGSGNTIYF.

The rearrangement links TRBV28 to TRBJ1-3, with 7 positions matching TRBD1. Losses at the gene ends were 5 bases for V and 4 bases for J; bases not matched to a gene: 8. The CDR3 contains 15 residues. Germline V CDR1 and CDR2: MDHEN, SYDVKM. CDR3 in DNA: TGTGCCAGCAGTGAGACGACAGGGAGGGGAAACACCATATATTTT. Translated, it gives CASSETTGRGNTIYF.